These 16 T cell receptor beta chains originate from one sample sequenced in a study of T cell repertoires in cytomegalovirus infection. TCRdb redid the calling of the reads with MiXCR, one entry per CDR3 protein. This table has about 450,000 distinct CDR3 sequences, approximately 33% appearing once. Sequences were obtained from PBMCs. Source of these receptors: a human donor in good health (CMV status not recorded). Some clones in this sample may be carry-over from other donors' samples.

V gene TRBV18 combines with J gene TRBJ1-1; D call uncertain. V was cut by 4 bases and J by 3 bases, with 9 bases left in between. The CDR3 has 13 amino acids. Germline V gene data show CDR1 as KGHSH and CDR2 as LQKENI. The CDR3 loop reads CASSLRVDTEAFF. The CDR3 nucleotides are TGTGCCAGCTCACTGAGGGTGGACACTGAAGCTTTCTTT.

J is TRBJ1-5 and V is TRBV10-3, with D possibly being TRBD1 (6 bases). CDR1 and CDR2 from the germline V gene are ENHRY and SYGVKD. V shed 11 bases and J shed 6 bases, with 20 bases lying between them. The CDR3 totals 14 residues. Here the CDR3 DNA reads TGTGCCGTAAGGGACCCAGGGGAAAGTCAGCCCCAGCATTTT. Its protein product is CAVRDPGESQPQHF.

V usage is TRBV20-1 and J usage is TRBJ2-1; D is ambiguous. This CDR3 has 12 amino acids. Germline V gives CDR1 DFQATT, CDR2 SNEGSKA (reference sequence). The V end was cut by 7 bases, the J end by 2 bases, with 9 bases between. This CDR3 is CSDRQTYNEQFF. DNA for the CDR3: TGCAGTGACCGGCAAACCTACAATGAGCAGTTCTTC.

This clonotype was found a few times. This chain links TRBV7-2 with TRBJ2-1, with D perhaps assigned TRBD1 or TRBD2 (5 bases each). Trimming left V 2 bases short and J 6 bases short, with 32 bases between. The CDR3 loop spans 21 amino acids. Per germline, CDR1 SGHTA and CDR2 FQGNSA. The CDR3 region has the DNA TGTGCCAGCAGCTTAAATTCTAGAGGGCTCCGGGGCGGCGGCGGCTCCAATGAGCAGTTCTTC. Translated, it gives CASSLNSRGLRGGGGSNEQFF.

The CDR3 DNA reads TGTGCCAGCAGCGTGGGCGGGGGGAAAGCAGATACGCAGTATTTT. This gives the protein CASSVGGGKADTQYF. V is TRBV7-6 and J is TRBJ2-3; 8 bases match TRBD2. V was pared by 5 bases and J by 4 bases, with 8 bases of the junction left unmatched. The CDR3 is 15 residues long. The germline V gene encodes CDR1 SGHVS and CDR2 FNYEAQ.

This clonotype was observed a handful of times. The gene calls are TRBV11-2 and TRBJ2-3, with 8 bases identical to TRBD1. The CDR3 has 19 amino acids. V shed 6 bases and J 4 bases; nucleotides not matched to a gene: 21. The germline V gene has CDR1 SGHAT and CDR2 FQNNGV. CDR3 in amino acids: CASRRDRKRGPSFADTQYF. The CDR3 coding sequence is TGTGCCAGCAGACGGGACAGGAAACGGGGACCATCGTTCGCAGATACGCAGTATTTT.

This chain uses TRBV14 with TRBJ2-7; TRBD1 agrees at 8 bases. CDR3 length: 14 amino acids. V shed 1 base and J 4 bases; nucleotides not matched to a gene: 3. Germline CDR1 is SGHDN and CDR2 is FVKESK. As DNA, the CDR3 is TGTGCCAGCAGCCAAGGGACAGGGCCTTACGAGCAGTACTTC. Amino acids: CASSQGTGPYEQYF.

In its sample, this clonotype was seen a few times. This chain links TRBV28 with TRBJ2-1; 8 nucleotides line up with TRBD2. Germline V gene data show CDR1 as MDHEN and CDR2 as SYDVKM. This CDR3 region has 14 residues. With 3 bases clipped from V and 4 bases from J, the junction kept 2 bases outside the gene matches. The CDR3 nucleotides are TGTGCCAGCAGTTTTGGGACTAGGTACAATGAGCAGTTCTTC. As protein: CASSFGTRYNEQFF.

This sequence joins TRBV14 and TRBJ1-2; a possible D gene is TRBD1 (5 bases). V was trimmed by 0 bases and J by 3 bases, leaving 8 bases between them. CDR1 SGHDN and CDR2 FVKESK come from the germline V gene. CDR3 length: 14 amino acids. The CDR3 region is CASSQEQEYYGYTF. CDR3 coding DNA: TGTGCCAGCAGCCAAGAACAGGAATACTATGGCTACACCTTC.

For the CDR3, the DNA is TGTGCCAGCAGCTTCCTCCCGGCTAGCGGAGCAGATACGCAGTATTTT. It translates to CASSFLPASGADTQYF. The V call is TRBV4-2, the J call TRBJ2-3; 7 bases line up with TRBD2. CDR1 is LGHNA and CDR2 is YNFKEQ in the germline V gene. The junction had 12 bases not matched to a gene; V was cut back by 5 bases and J by 4 bases. The CDR3 runs to 16 residues.

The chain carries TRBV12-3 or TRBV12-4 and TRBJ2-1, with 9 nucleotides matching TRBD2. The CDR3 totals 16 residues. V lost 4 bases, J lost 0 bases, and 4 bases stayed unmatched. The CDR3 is CASSSSGTPSYNEQFF. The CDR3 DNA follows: TGTGCCAGCAGTTCTAGCGGGACTCCCTCCTACAATGAGCAGTTCTTC.

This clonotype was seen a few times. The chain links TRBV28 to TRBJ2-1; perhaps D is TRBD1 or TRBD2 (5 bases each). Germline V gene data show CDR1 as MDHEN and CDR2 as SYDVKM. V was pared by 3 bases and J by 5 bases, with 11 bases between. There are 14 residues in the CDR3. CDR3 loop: CASSFSGTNNEQFF. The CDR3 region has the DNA TGTGCCAGCAGTTTTTCGGGGACGAACAATGAGCAGTTCTTC.

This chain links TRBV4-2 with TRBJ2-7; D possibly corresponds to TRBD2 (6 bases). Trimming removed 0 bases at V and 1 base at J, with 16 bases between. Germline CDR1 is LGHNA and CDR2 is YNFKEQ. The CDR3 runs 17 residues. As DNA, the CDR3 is TGTGCCAGCAGCCAAGATCCGACAGCGGGTAAATCCTACGAGCAGTACTTC. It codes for CASSQDPTAGKSYEQYF.

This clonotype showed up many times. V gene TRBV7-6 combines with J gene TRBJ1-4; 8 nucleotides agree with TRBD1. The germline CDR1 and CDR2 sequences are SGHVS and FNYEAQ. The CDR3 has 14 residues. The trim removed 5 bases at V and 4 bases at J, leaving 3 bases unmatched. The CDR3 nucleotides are TGTGCCAGCAGCCGGGGACAGGTTAATGAAAAACTGTTTTTT. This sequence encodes CASSRGQVNEKLFF.

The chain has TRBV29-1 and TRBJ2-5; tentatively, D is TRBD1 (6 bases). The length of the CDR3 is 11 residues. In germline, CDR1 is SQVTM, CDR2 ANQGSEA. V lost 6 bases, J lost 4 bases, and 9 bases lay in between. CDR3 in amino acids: CSVKGGETQYF. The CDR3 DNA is TGCAGCGTGAAAGGGGGAGAGACCCAGTACTTC.

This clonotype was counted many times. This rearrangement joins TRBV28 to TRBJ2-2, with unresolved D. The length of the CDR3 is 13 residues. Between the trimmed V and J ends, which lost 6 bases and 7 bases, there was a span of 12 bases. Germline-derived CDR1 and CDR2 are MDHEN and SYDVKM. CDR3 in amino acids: CASRTQGIGELFF. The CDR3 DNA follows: TGTGCCAGCAGAACTCAAGGGATCGGGGAGCTGTTTTTT.